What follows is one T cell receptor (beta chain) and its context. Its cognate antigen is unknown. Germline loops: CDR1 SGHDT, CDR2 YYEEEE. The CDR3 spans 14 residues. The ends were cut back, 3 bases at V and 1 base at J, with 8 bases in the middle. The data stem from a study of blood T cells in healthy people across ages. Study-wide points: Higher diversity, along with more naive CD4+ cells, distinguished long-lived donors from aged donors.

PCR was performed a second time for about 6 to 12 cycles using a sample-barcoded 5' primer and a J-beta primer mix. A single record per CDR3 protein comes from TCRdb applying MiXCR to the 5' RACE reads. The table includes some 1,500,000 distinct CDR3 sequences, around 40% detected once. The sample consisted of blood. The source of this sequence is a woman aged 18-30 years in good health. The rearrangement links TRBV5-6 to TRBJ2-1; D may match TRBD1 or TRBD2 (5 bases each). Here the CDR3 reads CASSWDESYNEQFF. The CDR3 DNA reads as TGTGCCAGCAGCTGGGACGAATCCTACAATGAGCAGTTCTTC.